The 10 T cell receptor beta chains presented below share a single source sample, sequenced in a study of monozygotic twins with inflammatory bowel disease. For each CDR3 protein, TCRdb gives one entry from its re-call of the 5' RACE reads, without DNA. The sample table sets out 440,000 or so distinct CDR3 sequences. The specimen was blood. All receptors come from a human donor with ulcerative colitis or Crohn's disease, or a healthy co-twin of an affected twin (not recorded which).

The chain employs TRBV30 and TRBJ2-2; TCRdb's D call of TRBD2 is untestable without DNA. The CDR3 loop spans 18 amino acids. Germline loops: CDR1 GTSNPN, CDR2 SVGIG (reference sequence). The CDR3 sequence: CAWLPGREALTNTGELFF.

J is TRBJ2-1 and V is TRBV24-1. The CDR3 runs 13 residues. Germline assignment: CDR1 KGHDR and CDR2 SFDVKD. CDR3 residues: CATSDFVDNEQFF.

The chain joins TRBV7-3 to TRBJ2-7; TCRdb selects TRBD1, and the lack of DNA leaves this call unchecked. In germline, CDR1 is SGHTA, CDR2 FQGTGA. The CDR3 has 13 residues. CDR3 protein: CASSFDPGAEQYF.

The V gene is TRBV5-1, the J gene TRBJ2-1; TCRdb proposes TRBD2, but this gene call is untestable without DNA. Germline lookup yields CDR1 SGHRS and CDR2 YFSETQ. The CDR3 is made up of 18 amino acids. CDR3 region: CASSIGLAGGWAYNEQFF.

The chain joins TRBV20-1 to TRBJ2-7. Germline V gene sequence: CDR1 DFQATT, CDR2 SNEGSKA (reference sequence). The CDR3 covers 14 residues. This chain's CDR3 is CSARDGSVDYEQYF.

This chain joins TRBV5-1 and TRBJ2-6; TCRdb returns TRBD1, unconfirmable since there is no DNA. Germline V gene sequence: CDR1 SGHRS, CDR2 YFSETQ. The CDR3 sequence is 19 residues long. CDR3 amino acids: CASSRDRNYPYSGANVLTF.

The chain joins TRBV28 to TRBJ2-5; TCRdb picks TRBD1, but there is no DNA to check that call. Germline lookup yields CDR1 MDHEN and CDR2 SYDVKM. The CDR3 contains 14 residues. This CDR3 is CASSSAGAPGTQYF.

The chain recombines TRBV5-8 with TRBJ2-7; TCRdb indicates TRBD1, and absent DNA this call remains unverified. The CDR3 is 15 amino acids. Per germline, CDR1 SGHTS and CDR2 YDEGEE. CDR3 protein: CASSTGRTNREEQYF. Together with reference TRBV5-8 and TRBJ2-7, the CDR3 gives the full variable domain: EAGVTQSPTHLIKTRGQQATLRCSPISGHTSVYWYQQALGLGLQFLLWYDEGEERNRGNFPPRFSGRQFPNYSSELNVNALELEDSALYLCASSTGRTNREEQYFGPGTRLTVT.

V usage is TRBV5-1 and J usage is TRBJ2-1; the TCRdb call, TRBD1, lacks DNA for checking. The CDR3 runs to 16 residues. Germline values: CDR1 SGHRS, CDR2 YFSETQ. The CDR3: CASSFRTDDIYNEQFF.

The V call is TRBV4-1, the J call TRBJ1-6; TCRdb names TRBD1, which stays unverified in the absence of DNA. Germline CDR1 is MGHRA and CDR2 is YSYEKL. This CDR3 has 16 residues. The CDR3 region is CASSQDRAFANSPLHF.